Given below is one T cell receptor (beta chain) in context. The data belong to a study of blood T cell repertoires in COVID-19. Study-level information: Samples came from the United States, Italy and Spain, spanning acute and convalescent COVID-19. The cDNA or gDNA used as material had been derived from T cells, B-cell-depleted T cells, or PBMCs.

The germline V gene has CDR1 SGDLS and CDR2 YYNGEE. The CDR3 loop spans 14 amino acids. Trimming removed 4 bases at V and 0 bases at J, with 11 bases between. Original processing notes: Reference gene primers were amplified, and this amplification served to estimate nucleated cell counts. The protocol was immunoSEQ multiplex PCR, while the TCRdb copy is restricted to in-frame clones and leaves out a portion. Clone size and the V and J calls come from that table; the DNA yielded D and trimming. This sample has 100,000 to 130,000 clones; about nine tenths occur once, and the top ten carry over 2%. The specimen sequenced was peripheral blood. The J gene is TRBJ2-7, the V gene TRBV9; D unresolved. This clonotype originated in a human donor in a cohort sampled during active COVID-19. CDR3 sequence (DNA): TGTGCCAGCAGCCAAGACTGGAGCTCCTACGAGCAGTACTTC. Translating gives CASSQDWSSYEQYF.